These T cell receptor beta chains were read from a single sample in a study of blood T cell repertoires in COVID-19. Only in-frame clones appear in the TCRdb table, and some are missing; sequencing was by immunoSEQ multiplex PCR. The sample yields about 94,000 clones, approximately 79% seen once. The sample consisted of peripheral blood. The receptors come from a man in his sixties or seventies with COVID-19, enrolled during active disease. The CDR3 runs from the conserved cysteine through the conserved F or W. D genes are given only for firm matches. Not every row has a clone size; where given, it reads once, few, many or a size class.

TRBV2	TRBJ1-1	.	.	TGTGCCAGCAGAATGGAAAGGGGTGGGCGAGCTTTCTTT	CASRMERGGRAFF
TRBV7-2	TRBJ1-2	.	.	TGTGCCAGCAGCTTAAGGTCCGGAGGAACAACGGGGGGCTACACCTTC	CASSLRSGGTTGGYTF
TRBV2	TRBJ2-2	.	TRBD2	TGTGCCAGCAGCCGGTTGGCGGGAGGGGCCGGGGAGCTGTTTTTT	CASSRLAGGAGELFF
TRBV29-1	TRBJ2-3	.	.	TGCAGCGTTGAGCCACAGACCACAGATACGCAGTATTTT	CSVEPQTTDTQYF
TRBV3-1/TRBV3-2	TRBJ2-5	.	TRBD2	TGTGCCAGCAGCCACCGACTAGCCGGAGAGACCCAGTACTTC	CASSHRLAGETQYF
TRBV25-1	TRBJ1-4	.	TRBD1	TGTGCCAGCAGTAGAAGACGGACAGGAATTAATGAAAAACTGTTTTTT	CASSRRRTGINEKLFF
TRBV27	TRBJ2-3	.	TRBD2	TGTGCCAGCAGGGCGGGAGAACATACGCAGTATTTT	CASRAGEHTQYF
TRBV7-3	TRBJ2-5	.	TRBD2	TGTGCCAGCAGCCGAGGACTAGCGGGATCCCAAGAGACCCAGTACTTC	CASSRGLAGSQETQYF
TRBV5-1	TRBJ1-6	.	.	TGCGCCAGCAGCTTGGACAGCCGTTCCCTCTTGGGACCCCTCCACTTT	CASSLDSRSLLGPLHF
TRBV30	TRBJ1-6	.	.	TGTGCCTGGAGTGCCCAGGCTAATTCACCCCTCCACTTT	CAWSAQANSPLHF
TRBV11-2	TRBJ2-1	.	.	TGTGCCAGCAGCTTTACTAGTCTACTCTACAATGAGCAGTTCTTC	CASSFTSLLYNEQFF
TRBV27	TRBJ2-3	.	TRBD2	TGTGCCAGCAGTTTAAGTGCGGGAGTTGCTGGAGATACGCAGTATTTT	CASSLSAGVAGDTQYF
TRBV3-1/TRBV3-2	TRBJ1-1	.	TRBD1	TGTGCCAGCAGCCAAGAAGGGGGCGTCACTGAAGCTTTCTTT	CASSQEGGVTEAFF
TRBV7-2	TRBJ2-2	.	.	TGTGCCAGCAGCTTCTACCCCGAAGGGGAGCTGTTTTTT	CASSFYPEGELFF
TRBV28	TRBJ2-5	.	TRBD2	TGTGCCAGCAGTTCCATCCACGGACTAGTTAAGGAGACCCAGTACTTC	CASSSIHGLVKETQYF
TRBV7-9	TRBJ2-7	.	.	TGTGCCAGCAGCCCGGGGCGGCTACTGGGGGGCGAGCAGTACTTC	CASSPGRLLGGEQYF
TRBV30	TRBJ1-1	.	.	TGTGCCTGGAGTGTACTGATTGAAGCTTTCTTT	CAWSVLIEAFF
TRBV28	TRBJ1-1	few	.	TGTGCCAGTGGAAGGCAGGCCTTCCCTGAAGCTTTCTTT	CASGRQAFPEAFF
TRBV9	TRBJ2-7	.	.	TGTGCCAGCAGCGTCGGTGGGGGGACTTACGAGCAGTACTTC	CASSVGGGTYEQYF
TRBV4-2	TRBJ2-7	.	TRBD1	TGTGCCAGCAGCAAAGGTATGGGACAGGGTGGTCAAGAGCAGTACTTC	CASSKGMGQGGQEQYF
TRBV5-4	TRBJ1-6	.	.	TGTGCCAGCAGCTTGGGGACAGTACATAATTCACCCCTCCACTTT	CASSLGTVHNSPLHF
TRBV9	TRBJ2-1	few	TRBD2	TGTGCCAGCAGCGCGCTTCCGGGACTAGCTTACAATGAGCAGTTCTTC	CASSALPGLAYNEQFF
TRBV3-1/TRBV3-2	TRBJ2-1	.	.	TGTGCCAGCAGCCAAGTAGCGGCCGACAATGAGCAGTTCTTC	CASSQVAADNEQFF
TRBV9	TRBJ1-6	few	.	TGTGCCAGCAGCGTAGATGGGGGCGCGTCCAATTCACCCCTCCACTTT	CASSVDGGASNSPLHF